Shown below are 4 T cell receptor beta chains from a single sample sequenced in a study of siplizumab effects on memory and regulatory T cells. Measured with immunoSEQ multiplex PCR; TCRdb has only the in-frame clones, and not every one. The sample comprises 90,000 to 120,000 clones, 92% of which are singletons, and around 0.73% rests with the top ten. Sequences were obtained from Tregs sorted from blood. These receptors all stem from a human donor in good health.

V and J are TRBV7-2 and TRBJ2-1, with D perhaps assigned TRBD1 or TRBD2 (5 bases each). The CDR3 spans 14 residues. Germline V CDR1 and CDR2: SGHTA, FQGNSA. V was pared by 1 base and J by 12 bases, with 16 bases between. The chain's CDR3 is CASSLESWDAGQFF. CDR3 in DNA: TGTGCCAGCAGCTTAGAATCTTGGGACGCTGGGCAGTTCTTC. Full variable domain (missing parts from reference TRBV7-2 and TRBJ2-1): GAGVSQSPSNKVTEKGKDVELRCDPISGHTALYWYRQSLGQGLEFLIYFQGNSAPDKSGLPSDRFSAERTGGSVSTLTIQRTQQEDSAVYLCASSLESWDAGQFFGPGTRLTVL.

J is TRBJ1-5 and V is TRBV6-5; 10 nucleotides match TRBD1. Germline loops: CDR1 MNHEY, CDR2 SVGAGI. Trimming cost V 4 bases and J 7 bases; bases outside gene matches: 7. The CDR3 covers 15 residues. CDR3 residues: CASSSSGTGVQPQHF. The CDR3 bases are TGTGCCAGCAGTTCGTCCGGGACAGGGGTCCAGCCCCAGCATTTT.

The rearrangement links TRBV6-1 to TRBJ2-7; D not certain. The CDR3 spans 14 residues. The V end was cut by 4 bases, the J end by 2 bases, with 12 bases between. Germline CDR1 and CDR2: MNHNS and SASEGT. For the CDR3, the DNA is TGTGCCAGCAGTGGGACCCTAGGCCCCTACGAGCAGTACTTC. It translates to CASSGTLGPYEQYF.

The V gene is TRBV5-8, the J gene TRBJ2-1; D may match TRBD1 or TRBD2 (5 bases each). Looked up from germline, CDR1 is SGHTS and CDR2 is YDEGEE. There are 14 residues in the CDR3. Deletions cut 0 bases from V and 2 bases from J, with 6 bases between. CDR3 in DNA: TGTGCCAGCAGCTTGGGGGGACCCTACAATGAGCAGTTCTTC. Translating it yields CASSLGGPYNEQFF.